The 10 T cell receptor beta chains below all came from one sample that was sequenced in a study of T cells in women clearing cervical HPV infection (dated by TCRdb to between 2018 and 2020). The library was produced with the immunoSEQ multiplex PCR assay. TCRdb limited this immuneACCESS table to in-frame rearrangements with V and J called. A share of clones is missing; checked studies link under half to unresolved V genes, and the rest is unexplained. The sample table on file contains tens of thousands of clones. The ten largest clones represent approximately 8.1% of the sample. The sequenced sample consisted of blood buffy coat. The source of these receptors is a woman aged 18-70 years with a cervical HPV16 infection that either progressed to CIN3+ or cleared (not recorded which).

The CDR3 loop reads CASSPSGQTYNSPLHF. The sequenced CDR3 bases are TGCGCCAGCAGCCCTAGCGGACAGACCTATAATTCACCC. The V call is TRBV4-1, the J call TRBJ1-6; perhaps TRBD1 as D (6 bases). The read finishes 3 residues shy of the CDR3 end, and the germline J gene is used to complete it. CDR3 length: 16 residues. V was pared by 4 bases and J by 2 bases, with 12 bases between. From germline, CDR1 is MGHRA and CDR2 YSYEKL.

In regard to this clone: Read coverage stops 3 residues before the CDR3 terminus; the germline J gene supplies the remainder. The chain couples TRBV18 to TRBJ1-1; the D is unclear. This CDR3 is 13 amino acids long. Germline V gene data show CDR1 as KGHSH and CDR2 as LQKENI. CDR3 amino acids: CASSPPVTDTAFF. CDR3 bases read: TGTGCCAGCTCACCACCGGTCACAGATACG.

About this clone: Read sequence stops 3 residues before the CDR3 end, and the germline J gene provides the missing end. The V gene is TRBV20-1, the J gene TRBJ2-7, with TRBD1 matching 10 bases. After removal of 6 bases from V and 2 bases from J, the junction contained 10 bases not matched to a gene. The CDR3 is 15 residues long. Germline assignment: CDR1 DFQATT and CDR2 SNEGSKA (reference sequence). The CDR3 DNA, read in part, is TGCAGTGCACTAGACCGGGACAGGGGTACCTACGAG. Protein: CSALDRDRGTYE. The full-length CDR3 reads as CSALDRDRGTYEQYF.

In regard to this clone: The read stops 3 residues short of the end of the CDR3; the missing end is completed from the germline J gene. This chain connects TRBV16 to TRBJ2-2, with D unresolved. This CDR3 region has 14 residues. The germline V gene encodes CDR1 KGHSY and CDR2 FQNENV. Trimming left V 7 bases short and J 0 bases short, with 9 bases between. CDR3 sequence reads: CASIRRSNTGELFF. The covered CDR3 bases are TGTGCCAGCATCCGCAGGTCGAACACCGGGGAG.

On this clone: Read data end 3 residues before the CDR3 end; the end is taken from the germline J gene. The rearrangement joins TRBV7-2 to TRBJ1-2, with D perhaps TRBD1 (6 bases). The germline V gene encodes CDR1 SGHTA and CDR2 FQGNSA. The CDR3 has 15 residues. With 5 bases removed from V and 3 bases from J, the gap between germline ends came to 16 bases. The CDR3 reads CASSREGGEDYGYTF. CDR3 DNA, as far as it was read: TGTGCCAGCAGCCGTGAGGGGGGGGAGGACTATGGC.

Worth noting for this clone: The CDR3 end lies 3 residues beyond the end of the read and is filled in from the germline J gene. The chain recombines TRBV18 with TRBJ2-4, with 7 positions matching TRBD2. The CDR3 runs 16 residues. Germline assignment: CDR1 KGHSH and CDR2 LQKENI. CDR3 bases read: TGTGCCAGCTCACCAGTCCAGCGGGAAATAAACTATGGT. Protein sequence: CASSPVQREINYG. The entire CDR3 reads CASSPVQREINYGQYF.

Of note for this clone: The read finishes 3 residues shy of the CDR3 end, and the germline J gene is used to complete it. The rearrangement links TRBV19 to TRBJ1-1; D gene unclear. V dropped 3 bases and J dropped 2 bases, with 10 bases sitting between them. The CDR3 has 14 residues. Germline V CDR1 and CDR2: LNHDA, SQIVND (reference sequence). CDR3 sequence reads: CASSMKVFNTEAFF. Partial CDR3 DNA: TGTGCCAGTAGTATGAAGGTGTTTAACACTGAA.

To note about this clone: Sequencing ends 3 residues short of the CDR3 end; the germline J gene provides the rest. The V call is TRBV18, the J call TRBJ1-1; perhaps TRBD1 as D (5 bases). The CDR3 loop spans 16 amino acids. Germline V gene data show CDR1 as KGHSH and CDR2 as LQKENI. CDR3 sequence reads: CASSPSSGTYQETAFF. Partial CDR3 DNA: TGTGCCAGCTCACCATCTAGCGGGACGTACCAAGAGACC. Supplemented by reference TRBV18 and TRBJ1-1, the full variable domain reads NAGVMQNPRHLVRRRGQEARLRCSPMKGHSHVYWYRQLPEEGLKFMVYLQKENIIDESGMPKERFSAEFPKEGPSILRIQQVVRGDSAAYFCASSPSSGTYQETAFFGQGTRLTVV.

Regarding this clone: Read coverage stops 3 residues before the CDR3 terminus; the germline J gene supplies the remainder. The chain links TRBV2 to TRBJ2-4, with D possibly TRBD1 on 7 matching bases. CDR1 is SNHLY and CDR2 is FYNNEI in the germline V gene. The length of the CDR3 is 13 residues. CDR3 bases read: TGTGCCAGCAGGAGGAGGGACAGCTATGGT. Residues: CASRRRDSYG. In full, the CDR3 is CASRRRDSYGQYF.

Concerning this clone: The read finishes 3 residues shy of the CDR3 end, and the germline J gene is used to complete it. The chain links TRBV14 to TRBJ2-7; D is unclear. The V and J ends lost 4 bases and 4 bases respectively, with 14 bases between them. The germline gives CDR1 SGHDN, CDR2 FVKESK. CDR3 length: 14 amino acids. Here the CDR3 reads CASSRTLSGYEQYF. CDR3 bases read: TGTGCCAGCAGCCGTACTTTGTCTGGTTACGAG.